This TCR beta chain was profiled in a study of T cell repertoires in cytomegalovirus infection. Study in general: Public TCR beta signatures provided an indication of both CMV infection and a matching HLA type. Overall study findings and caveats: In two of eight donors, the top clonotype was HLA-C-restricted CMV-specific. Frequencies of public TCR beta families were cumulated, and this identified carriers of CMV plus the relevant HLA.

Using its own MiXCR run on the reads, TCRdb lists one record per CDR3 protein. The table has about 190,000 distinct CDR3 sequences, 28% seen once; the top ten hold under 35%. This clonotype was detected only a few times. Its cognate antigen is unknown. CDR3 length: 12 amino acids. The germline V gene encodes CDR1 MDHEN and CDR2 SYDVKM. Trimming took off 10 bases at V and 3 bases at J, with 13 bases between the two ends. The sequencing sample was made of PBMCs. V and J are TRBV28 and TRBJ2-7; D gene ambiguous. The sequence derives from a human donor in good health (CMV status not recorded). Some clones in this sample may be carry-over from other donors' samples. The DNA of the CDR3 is TGTGCCATCGCAGACACGGTCTACGAGCAGTACTTC. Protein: CAIADTVYEQYF.